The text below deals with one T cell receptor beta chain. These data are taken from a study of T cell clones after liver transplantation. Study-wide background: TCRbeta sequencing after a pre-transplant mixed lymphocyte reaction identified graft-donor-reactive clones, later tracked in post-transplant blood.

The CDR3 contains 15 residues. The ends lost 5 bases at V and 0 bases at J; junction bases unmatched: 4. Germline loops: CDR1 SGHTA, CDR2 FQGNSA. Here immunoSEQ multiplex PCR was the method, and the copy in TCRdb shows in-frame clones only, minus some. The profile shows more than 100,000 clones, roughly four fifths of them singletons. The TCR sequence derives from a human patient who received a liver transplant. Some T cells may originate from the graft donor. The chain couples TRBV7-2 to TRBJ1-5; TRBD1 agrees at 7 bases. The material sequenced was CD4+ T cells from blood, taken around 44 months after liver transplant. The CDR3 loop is CASSKAGGSNQPQHF. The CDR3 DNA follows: TGTGCCAGCAGCAAGGCAGGGGGTAGCAATCAGCCCCAGCATTTT.